This T cell receptor (beta chain) was observed in a study of T cell responses to AZD1222 COVID-19 vaccine. This clone has more than one count but fewer than ten. This table comes from immunoSEQ multiplex PCR, and its TCRdb copy is limited to in-frame clones, with some not included. The repertoire holds about 160,000 clones, over 75% seen once, with about 3.3% in the top ten. Germline CDR1 MGHRA, CDR2 YSYEKL. This CDR3 comprises 12 residues. Trimming left V 3 bases short and J 3 bases short, with 6 bases between. The origin of this receptor is an adult who received the AZD1222 COVID-19 vaccine. The gene calls are TRBV4-1 and TRBJ2-7, with D hard to call. The sample was peripheral blood, taken 28 days after the second AZD1222 dose. CDR3: CASSQQFYEQYF. For the CDR3, the DNA is TGCGCCAGCAGCCAGCAGTTCTACGAGCAGTACTTC.